This T cell receptor (beta chain) originates from a study of T cells in Graves' hyperthyroidism and ophthalmopathy. Template material for amplifying TCR beta CDR3 regions consisted of RNA transcripts. During a first-round RT-PCR of the TCR CDR3, the HTBI primer set was used. TCRdb recomputed calls from the multiplex PCR reads with MiXCR, one row per CDR3 protein. The table includes about 520,000 distinct CDR3 sequences, roughly 24% detected once. On this clonotype itself: Its target is unknown.

Trimming at V came to 5 bases and at J to 12 bases, leaving 6 bases not matched to a gene. CDR1 and CDR2 from the germline V gene are MNHNS and SASEGT. The CDR3 length is 11 residues. The diagnostic basis comprised clinical symptoms, serum thyroxine and TRAb, thyroid ultrasound and orbital computed tomography. Study results and caveats: Prediction of ophthalmopathy progression came a median approximately 6.5 months pre-onset. Blood also contained most expanded thyroid clonotypes above 0.001.

J is TRBJ2-7 and V is TRBV6-1, with 8 bases identical to TRBD2. This TCR was recovered from a woman in her 30s with Graves' ophthalmopathy. Sequencing was performed on blood. The CDR3 loop reads CASSTREGAYF. The CDR3 nucleotides are TGTGCCAGCAGTACCCGGGAGGGTGCGTACTTC.